This T cell receptor beta chain was obtained from a study of blood T cells in healthy people across ages. With regard to this clonotype: What it binds is not known.

Combining a sample-barcoded 5' primer with a J-beta primer mix, a second PCR ran for about 7 to 12 cycles. Via MiXCR, TCRdb re-called the 5' RACE reads, giving one row per CDR3 protein. The data show 1.5 million to 2 million distinct CDR3 sequences, with about 28% seen just once and more than 6% held by the top ten. Every donor gave approximately 10 milliliters of peripheral blood. The CDR3 spans 15 residues. CDR1 is DFQATT and CDR2 is SNEGSKA in the germline V gene (reference sequence). V lost 5 bases and J 8 bases, leaving 22 bases between the germline ends. Findings of the study overall: Per-million-T-cell TCR beta diversity fell roughly linearly with age. PBMCs left unsorted prevented a conclusive naive versus antigen-experienced comparison. Calculation of diversity from one million T cells yielded estimates considered to be underestimates.

The specimen was blood. This sequence was found in a woman in her 30s in good health. The chain carries TRBV20-1 and TRBJ2-1; D gene uncertain. The CDR3 reads CSAHPAGQPYYEQFF. CDR3 sequence (DNA): TGCAGTGCTCATCCTGCCGGCCAACCTTATTATGAGCAGTTCTTC.